These 10 T cell receptor beta chains were all obtained from the same sample, sequenced in a study of cytomegalovirus exposure and HLA in healthy donors. The PCR used 60 Vbeta and 13 Jbeta primers. Generated by immunoSEQ multiplex PCR, the TCRdb table keeps only in-frame clones and is missing some. The top ten hold 51% of the sample, which has approximately 61,000 clones, under 85% seen once. The sequencing input was PBMCs. These receptors originate from a man in his fifties in good health and CMV-seropositive.

V usage is TRBV27 and J usage is TRBJ2-1; D is undetermined. The germline CDR1 and CDR2 sequences are MNHEY and SMNVEV (reference sequence). Deletions cut 3 bases from V and 0 bases from J, with 6 bases between. The CDR3 is made up of 14 amino acids. CDR3 bases: TGTGCCAGCAGTTTCATGAGCTCCTACAATGAGCAGTTCTTC. Protein sequence: CASSFMSSYNEQFF.

J is TRBJ2-7 and V is TRBV4-1, with D maybe TRBD1 (5 bases). Between the trimmed V and J ends, which lost 5 bases and 5 bases, there was a span of 13 bases. The CDR3 has 13 residues. Germline assignment: CDR1 MGHRA and CDR2 YSYEKL. The CDR3 here is CASSGRGPDEQYF. The CDR3 region has the DNA TGCGCCAGCAGCGGTAGGGGCCCCGACGAGCAGTACTTC.

The V and J genes are TRBV29-1 and TRBJ2-2, with TRBD2 matching over 8 bases. The CDR3 loop spans 13 amino acids. Trimming cost V 7 bases and J 0 bases; bases outside gene matches: 1. CDR1 is SQVTM, CDR2 ANQGSEA, per germline. The CDR3 loop reads CSGGRSNTGELFF. Written as DNA, the CDR3 is TGCAGCGGCGGGAGGTCGAACACCGGGGAGCTGTTTTTT.

This chain joins TRBV6-1 and TRBJ2-7; 10 bases are a match to TRBD1. J gave up 4 bases and V 5 bases, and 5 bases lay outside the gene matches. The germline gives CDR1 MNHNS, CDR2 SASEGT. This CDR3 is built from 14 residues. The CDR3 DNA follows: TGTGCCAGCAGTCCGGGACAGGGGACTTACGAGCAGTACTTC. Amino acids: CASSPGQGTYEQYF.

The J gene is TRBJ2-7, the V gene TRBV19, with TRBD2 matching 14 bases. The CDR3 consists of 17 residues. Germline V gene sequence: CDR1 LNHDA, CDR2 SQIVND (reference sequence). The V segment lost 5 bases and the J segment 4 bases; nucleotides outside the gene matches: 10. CDR3 DNA: TGTGCCAGTAGTCCAGGGACTAGCGGGAGAGGCGGGTACGAGCAGTACTTC. This encodes CASSPGTSGRGGYEQYF.

This rearrangement joins TRBV27 to TRBJ2-3; weak D call: TRBD1 (6 bases). The CDR3 runs 15 residues. With 2 bases removed from V and 2 bases from J, the gap between germline ends came to 11 bases. CDR1 MNHEY and CDR2 SMNVEV come from the germline V gene (reference sequence). In DNA form, the CDR3 reads TGTGCCAGCAGTTTAAGGGGGAGTGACACAGATACGCAGTATTTT. Its protein is CASSLRGSDTDTQYF.

This CDR3 reads CASSLGLAGKTDTQYF. CDR3 DNA: TGTGCCAGCAGCTTGGGACTAGCGGGAAAGACAGATACGCAGTATTTT. The chain uses TRBV5-6 and TRBJ2-3, with 11 nucleotides matching TRBD2. Germline assignment: CDR1 SGHDT and CDR2 YYEEEE. The trim removed 0 bases at V and 3 bases at J, leaving 3 bases unmatched. The length of the CDR3 is 16 residues. Combining the CDR3 with reference TRBV5-6 and TRBJ2-3 gives the whole variable domain DAGVTQSPTHLIKTRGQQVTLRCSPKSGHDTVSWYQQALGQGPQFIFQYYEEEERQRGNFPDRFSGHQFPNYSSELNVNALLLGDSALYLCASSLGLAGKTDTQYFGPGTRLTVL.

CDR3 in amino acids: CASSLEGTGDDGYTF. The CDR3 DNA is TGTGCCAGCAGCTTGGAAGGGACAGGGGATGATGGCTACACCTTC. The chain couples TRBV5-6 to TRBJ1-2, with 10 bases fitting TRBD1. The CDR3 runs to 15 residues. V was clipped by 0 bases and J by 6 bases; unmatched bases: 5. The germline CDR1 and CDR2 sequences are SGHDT and YYEEEE.

The J gene is TRBJ2-2, the V gene TRBV9, with unresolved D. Trimming pared 0 bases from V and 3 bases from J, leaving 6 bases between. Germline CDR1 and CDR2: SGDLS and YYNGEE. The CDR3 runs 14 residues. The CDR3 reads CASSVVSHTGELFF. CDR3 DNA: TGTGCCAGCAGCGTAGTGAGTCACACCGGGGAGCTGTTTTTT.

The V gene is TRBV19, the J gene TRBJ1-1, with 9 bases lining up with TRBD1. This CDR3 region has 15 residues. The trim removed 5 bases at V and 0 bases at J, leaving 4 bases unmatched. Per the germline V gene, CDR1 is LNHDA and CDR2 is SQIVND (reference sequence). In DNA, the CDR3 is TGTGCCAGTAGTCCCCGGGACAGGGTGAACACTGAAGCTTTCTTT. Protein: CASSPRDRVNTEAFF. The full variable domain, in which reference TRBV19 and TRBJ1-1 provide the parts outside the CDR3, is DGGITQSPKYLFRKEGQNVTLSCEQNLNHDAMYWYRQDPGQGLRLIYYSQIVNDFQKGDIAEGYSVSREKKESFPLTVTSAQKNPTAFYLCASSPRDRVNTEAFFGQGTRLTVV.